There are a few counts of the clone carrying this TCR beta chain. Its antigen is unidentified. The CDR3 is 15 residues long. V lost 6 bases and J lost 4; bases outside the gene matches: 9. Germline loops: CDR1 SGHAT, CDR2 FQNNGV. The record originates from a study of T cell repertoires in cytomegalovirus infection. Study-wide background: Public signatures in TCR beta pointed to CMV infection and matching HLA type.

Study results and limitations: The ex vivo response was dominated by HLA-C-restricted CMV-specific TCR beta clonotypes. Of the TCR beta families, the public ones yielded a cumulative frequency that identified carriers of CMV plus the relevant HLA.

TCRdb processed the reads anew with MiXCR; each CDR3 protein has one entry. Of approximately 140,000 distinct CDR3 sequences in the sample, 5.5% to 7% were seen once. The sequenced sample was PBMCs. This TCR derives from a human donor in good health (CMV status not recorded). Some clones in this sample may be carry-over from other donors' samples. This chain uses TRBV11-2 with TRBJ1-2; 9 nucleotides agree with TRBD1. Here the CDR3 reads CASSLQGAFGYGYTF. The CDR3 nucleotides read TGTGCCAGCAGTTTACAGGGGGCGTTCGGCTATGGCTACACCTTC.